Below are 24 T cell receptor beta chains sequenced from a single sample in a study of CD8 T cells in Susac syndrome. A quantity of roughly 0.5 to 1 ug RNA underwent reverse transcription using random hexamers. TCRdb itself ran the immunoSEQ multiplex PCR reads through MiXCR, one entry per CDR3 protein. This sample carries about 140,000 distinct CDR3 sequences, approximately 95% of them seen once, and the ten largest clones take about 0.18%. Sequencing input: CD8+ T cells from PBMCs. These receptors were collected from a human donor with Susac syndrome.

V is TRBV30 and J is TRBJ2-5; either TRBD1 or TRBD2 may supply D (5 bases each). V gave up 4 bases and J gave up 5 bases, with 17 bases separating them. This CDR3 region has 14 residues. Germline V gene sequence: CDR1 GTSNPN, CDR2 SVGIG (reference sequence). The DNA for the CDR3 is TGTGCCTGGAATTCGTTGGGACCGGGGGAGACCCAGTACTTC. This gives the protein CAWNSLGPGETQYF.

V gene TRBV29-1 combines with J gene TRBJ2-1; D might be TRBD1 (5 bases). The V end was cut by 3 bases, the J end by 5 bases, with 14 bases between. The germline CDR1 and CDR2 sequences are SQVTM and ANQGSEA. The CDR3 totals 14 residues. The CDR3, as DNA: TGCAGCGTTGATTACTCAGGGATCAACAATGAGCAGTTCTTC. Protein sequence: CSVDYSGINNEQFF.

In DNA, the CDR3 is TGCAGTGCAAAACAGGGGAACGAGCAGTACTTC. It encodes CSAKQGNEQYF. V is TRBV20-1 and J is TRBJ2-7, with 7 positions matching TRBD1. The CDR3 length is 11 residues. The V segment lost 6 bases and the J segment 5 bases; nucleotides outside the gene matches: 4. Germline V gives CDR1 DFQATT, CDR2 SNEGSKA (reference sequence).

This chain connects TRBV28 to TRBJ2-2; D uncertain. This CDR3 region has 16 residues. The germline CDR1 and CDR2 sequences are MDHEN and SYDVKM. V gave up 5 bases and J gave up 5 bases, with 18 bases separating them. CDR3 DNA: TGTGCCAGCAGTCCCCCGTCTTTAGGAGTAACCGGGGAGCTGTTTTTT. This sequence encodes CASSPPSLGVTGELFF.

The V call is TRBV4-1, the J call TRBJ1-5; D gene unclear. Germline V gives CDR1 MGHRA, CDR2 YSYEKL. Trimming pared 4 bases from V and 6 bases from J, leaving 13 bases between. The CDR3 sequence is 14 residues long. The CDR3 loop is CASSPTGEGQPQHF. Written as DNA, the CDR3 is TGCGCCAGCAGCCCGACTGGGGAGGGTCAGCCCCAGCATTTT.

This chain joins TRBV5-4 and TRBJ2-7; TRBD1 is a possible D gene (5 bases). The CDR3 totals 16 residues. Trimming shortened V by 6 bases and J by 4 bases, and 23 bases separated the two germline ends. Germline V gives CDR1 SGHNT, CDR2 YYREEE (reference sequence). CDR3 in amino acids: CASTPTTDTMGYEQYF. The DNA for the CDR3 is TGTGCCAGCACCCCAACAACGGACACAATGGGATACGAGCAGTACTTC.

The chain couples TRBV20-1 to TRBJ2-1; TRBD2 is a possible D gene (6 bases). Germline CDR1 reads DFQATT; CDR2 reads SNEGSKA (reference sequence). V lost 5 bases, J lost 2 bases, and 19 bases lay in between. There are 16 residues in the CDR3. CDR3 region: CSALNLDGRPYNEQFF. The DNA for the CDR3 is TGCAGTGCTCTGAACTTAGATGGGAGGCCCTACAATGAGCAGTTCTTC.

The V and J genes are TRBV5-6 and TRBJ2-7; tentatively, D is TRBD1 (6 bases). CDR3 length: 13 residues. The V and J ends lost 6 bases and 9 bases respectively, with 19 bases between them. The germline V gene encodes CDR1 SGHDT and CDR2 YYEEEE. CDR3 protein: CASTPYTGQPQYF. The CDR3 DNA reads TGTGCCAGCACCCCGTATACTGGACAGCCGCAGTACTTC.

The rearrangement links TRBV6-1 to TRBJ2-1; the match to TRBD2 covers 9 bases. The V segment lost 6 bases and the J segment 6 bases; nucleotides outside the gene matches: 18. CDR1 MNHNS and CDR2 SASEGT come from the germline V gene. The CDR3 covers 18 residues. The CDR3 is CASSPYPPGTSLSNEQFF. As DNA, the CDR3 is TGTGCCAGCAGCCCCTATCCCCCTGGGACTAGCCTATCCAATGAGCAGTTCTTC.

V and J are TRBV3-1 and TRBJ1-3, with D uncertain. Trimming took off 6 bases at V and 0 bases at J, with 15 bases between the two ends. The V gene's germline CDR1 is LGHDT and CDR2 YNNKEL (reference sequence). The CDR3 consists of 16 residues. The CDR3 region has the DNA TGTGCCAGCAGGGGCGGAGGCCCTCTCTCTGGAAACACCATATATTTT. Its protein product is CASRGGGPLSGNTIYF. Full variable domain (remainder filled in from reference TRBV3-1 and TRBJ1-3): DTAVSQTPKYLVTQMGNDKSIKCEQNLGHDTMYWYKQDSKKFLKIMFSYNNKELIINETVPNRFSPKSPDKAHLNLHINSLELGDSAVYFCASRGGGPLSGNTIYFGEGSWLTVV.

V usage is TRBV29-1 and J usage is TRBJ1-1; weak D call: TRBD1 (5 bases). The CDR3 spans 15 residues. The ends were cut back, 0 bases at V and 6 bases at J, with 17 bases in the middle. CDR1 and CDR2 from the germline V gene are SQVTM and ANQGSEA. The CDR3 nucleotides are TGCAGCGTTGAAGATCAAGGGGCCGGGAGGGCTGAAGCTTTCTTT. Residues: CSVEDQGAGRAEAFF.

The chain couples TRBV27 to TRBJ2-7, with TRBD2 matching 8 bases. The length of the CDR3 is 16 residues. The germline gives CDR1 MNHEY, CDR2 SMNVEV (reference sequence). J lost 0 bases, V lost 2 bases, and 6 bases had no gene match. DNA of the CDR3: TGTGCCAGCAGTTTACGTGCGGGGGGAAGCTCCTACGAGCAGTACTTC. As protein: CASSLRAGGSSYEQYF.

The J gene is TRBJ2-7, the V gene TRBV27; 11 bases agree with TRBD2. The junction had 9 bases not matched to a gene; V was cut back by 2 bases and J by 0 bases. The CDR3 totals 18 residues. CDR1 and CDR2 from the germline V gene are MNHEY and SMNVEV (reference sequence). The CDR3 region has the DNA TGTGCCAGCAGTTTAGTCCTAGCGGGAGGCCCTTACTCCTACGAGCAGTACTTC. Translating gives CASSLVLAGGPYSYEQYF.

This chain connects TRBV27 to TRBJ1-1, with unresolved D. CDR3 length: 17 amino acids. The germline gives CDR1 MNHEY, CDR2 SMNVEV (reference sequence). With 2 bases removed from V and 3 bases from J, the gap between germline ends came to 19 bases. The CDR3 loop reads CASSLGEFPGIDTEAFF. CDR3 nucleotides: TGTGCCAGCAGTTTAGGGGAGTTTCCTGGTATCGACACTGAAGCTTTCTTT.

This clonotype came up once. The rearrangement links TRBV7-9 to TRBJ1-1; D may be TRBD1 (5 bases). Trimming stripped 5 bases from V and 9 bases from J, with 19 bases between. This CDR3 is built from 14 residues. CDR1 is SEHNR, CDR2 FQNEAQ, per germline (reference sequence). CDR3 DNA sequence: TGTGCCAGCAGCCAAGGCGCGACAGTTGCTAAAGCTTTCTTT. This codes for CASSQGATVAKAFF.

The rearrangement joins TRBV7-9 to TRBJ2-2; the D gene is possibly TRBD1 (5 bases). The CDR3 is 15 amino acids. V was shortened by 3 bases and J by 7 bases, with 15 bases between the two germline ends. The germline V gene has CDR1 SEHNR and CDR2 FQNEAQ (reference sequence). The CDR3 loop is CASSLGQGIGGELFF. The DNA for the CDR3 is TGTGCCAGCAGCTTGGGCCAGGGAATCGGCGGGGAGCTGTTTTTT.

The rearrangement uses TRBV20-1 and TRBJ2-1; no definite D call. Deletions cut 4 bases from V and 7 bases from J, with 17 bases between. The CDR3 covers 14 residues. CDR1 and CDR2 from the germline V gene are DFQATT and SNEGSKA (reference sequence). In DNA, the CDR3 is TGCAGTGCTACAGCTCGGCCGCCCGGGAATGAGCAGTTCTTC. Protein product: CSATARPPGNEQFF.

This clonotype occurred once. The chain employs TRBV27 and TRBJ2-3; TRBD2 is a possible D gene (6 bases). This CDR3 has 14 amino acids. Germline V gene sequence: CDR1 MNHEY, CDR2 SMNVEV (reference sequence). Between the trimmed V and J ends, which lost 7 bases and 2 bases, there was a span of 13 bases. CDR3 amino acids: CASTLGGITDTQYF. Here the CDR3 DNA reads TGTGCCAGCACCCTTGGGGGGATCACAGATACGCAGTATTTT.

The rearrangement links TRBV12-3 or TRBV12-4 to TRBJ1-2; D is uncertain. The V end was cut by 7 bases, the J end by 6 bases, with 9 bases between. CDR3 size: 11 residues. As DNA, the CDR3 is TGTGCCAGCATAGAGTCGGATGGCTACACCTTC. Protein sequence: CASIESDGYTF.

The J gene is TRBJ2-1, the V gene TRBV10-2; TRBD2 agrees at 10 bases. This CDR3 has 14 amino acids. In germline, CDR1 is WSHSY, CDR2 SAAADI. V lost 5 bases, J lost 4 bases, and 2 bases stayed unmatched. The DNA for the CDR3 is TGCGCCAGCAGTCCAGCGGGAGGGTACAATGAGCAGTTCTTC. Translation gives CASSPAGGYNEQFF.

V usage is TRBV20-1 and J usage is TRBJ2-3; 8 bases are a match to TRBD1. The germline V gene has CDR1 DFQATT and CDR2 SNEGSKA (reference sequence). CDR3 length: 15 amino acids. V lost 4 bases and J lost 0; bases outside the gene matches: 6. The CDR3: CSAIKQGDSTDTQYF. CDR3 nucleotide sequence: TGCAGTGCTATCAAACAGGGGGACAGCACAGATACGCAGTATTTT.

The rearrangement links TRBV3-1 to TRBJ2-7; 7 nucleotides align to TRBD1. V trimming: 4 bases; J trimming: 3 bases; junction bases outside the gene matches: 6. The CDR3 has 14 residues. Germline CDR1 is LGHDT and CDR2 is YNNKEL (reference sequence). CDR3 residues: CASSPGQAFYEQYF. The CDR3 DNA follows: TGTGCCAGCAGCCCCGGACAGGCCTTCTACGAGCAGTACTTC.

The V gene is TRBV3-1, the J gene TRBJ2-7; D is unresolved. The CDR3 length is 13 residues. Per the germline V gene, CDR1 is LGHDT and CDR2 is YNNKEL (reference sequence). V lost 4 bases and J 0 bases, leaving 7 bases between the germline ends. The CDR3 region has the DNA TGTGCCAGCAGCCCGGAATCCTCCTACGAGCAGTACTTC. Protein sequence: CASSPESSYEQYF.

The rearrangement uses TRBV9 and TRBJ2-1; 9 bases are a match to TRBD2. The CDR3 is 16 amino acids. Germline assignment: CDR1 SGDLS and CDR2 YYNGEE. With V trimmed by 3 bases and J by 9 bases, 13 bases remained unmatched. The DNA of the CDR3 is TGTGCCAGCAGCGGTAGCGGGAGCCTAAGTCACAGTGAGCAGTTCTTC. Translating gives CASSGSGSLSHSEQFF.